This entry lists 5 T cell receptor beta chains sequenced from one sample in a study of blood T cell repertoires in COVID-19. Some clones are missing from TCRdb's copy, which holds only in-frame ones; the method was immunoSEQ multiplex PCR. The sample carries about 160,000 clones, roughly 84% recorded once. The specimen was peripheral blood. Receptor source: a woman older than 75 with active or convalescent COVID-19.

The chain joins TRBV9 to TRBJ2-2, with a tentative D call TRBD2 (6 bases). The CDR3 sequence is 14 residues long. With 2 bases removed from V and 6 bases from J, the gap between germline ends came to 11 bases. Germline values: CDR1 SGDLS, CDR2 YYNGEE. The CDR3 loop is CASSVLGGAGELFF. The CDR3 DNA reads as TGTGCCAGCAGCGTGTTGGGCGGGGCCGGGGAGCTGTTTTTT.

V usage is TRBV2 and J usage is TRBJ2-5; TRBD2 is a possible D gene (5 bases). CDR3 length: 14 amino acids. V was trimmed by 3 bases and J by 4 bases, leaving 12 bases between them. Germline CDR1 SNHLY, CDR2 FYNNEI. In DNA, the CDR3 is TGTGCCAGCAGTGAGAGGTTGGCGGGAGAGACCCAGTACTTC. Protein sequence: CASSERLAGETQYF.

The chain uses TRBV19 and TRBJ2-2; D unresolved. Between the trimmed V and J ends, which lost 1 base and 7 bases, there was a span of 7 bases. The CDR3 is 13 amino acids. Germline loops: CDR1 LNHDA, CDR2 SQIVND (reference sequence). The CDR3 DNA is TGTGCCAGTAGTATAGGAAGAGGCGGGGAGCTGTTTTTT. Translation gives CASSIGRGGELFF.

The rearrangement joins TRBV7-9 to TRBJ1-2; D is unclear. The CDR3 totals 19 residues. CDR1 is SEHNR and CDR2 is FQNEAQ in the germline V gene (reference sequence). Trimming pared 4 bases from V and 2 bases from J, leaving 26 bases between. In DNA form, the CDR3 reads TGTGCCAGCAGCTCCACCCTTTGGGGAGATACCTCGTCGAACTATGGCTACACCTTC. Its protein product is CASSSTLWGDTSSNYGYTF. Filled out from reference TRBV7-9 and TRBJ1-2, the complete variable domain reads DTGVSQNPRHKITKRGQNVTFRCDPISEHNRLYWYRQTLGQGPEFLTYFQNEAQLEKSRLLSDRFSAERPKGSFSTLEIQRTEQGDSAMYLCASSSTLWGDTSSNYGYTFGSGTRLTVV.

The J gene is TRBJ1-3, the V gene TRBV28; maybe TRBD1 (5 bases). Germline V gene data show CDR1 as MDHEN and CDR2 as SYDVKM. The V and J ends lost 5 bases and 0 bases respectively, with 14 bases between them. The CDR3 covers 16 residues. Written as DNA, the CDR3 is TGTGCCAGCAGTCCCTACAGGTCCCACTCTGGAAACACCATATATTTT. This sequence encodes CASSPYRSHSGNTIYF.